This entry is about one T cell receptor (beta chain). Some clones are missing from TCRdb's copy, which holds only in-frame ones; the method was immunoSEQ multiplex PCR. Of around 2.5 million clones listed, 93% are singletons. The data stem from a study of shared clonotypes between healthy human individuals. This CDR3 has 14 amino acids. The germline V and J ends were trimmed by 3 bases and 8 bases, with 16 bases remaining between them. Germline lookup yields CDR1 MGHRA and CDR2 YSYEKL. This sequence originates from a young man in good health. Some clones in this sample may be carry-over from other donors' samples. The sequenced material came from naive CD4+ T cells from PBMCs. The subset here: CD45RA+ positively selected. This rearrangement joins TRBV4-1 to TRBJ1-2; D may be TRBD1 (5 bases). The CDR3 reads CASSQSGRENGYTF. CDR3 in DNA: TGCGCCAGCAGCCAGTCTGGCAGGGAGAACGGCTACACCTTC.